The T cell receptor (beta chain) under discussion was sequenced for a study of cytotoxic CD8 clonotypes in ibrutinib-treated CLL. At the level of the study: Investigators reported around 25 partial and 2 complete responses; after median around 68 months, about 15 patients remained remitted and about 12 progressed. Study-wide points: Clonality (at baseline) was higher than in age-matched healthy donors and tracked circulating CD8+ T-cell counts.

With regard to this clone: Its antigen is unknown.

Trimming took 0 bases from V and 6 from J; bases not matched to a gene: 10. Germline lookup yields CDR1 LGHNA and CDR2 YNFKEQ. The CDR3 is 17 residues long. Assay used: immunoSEQ multiplex PCR; TCRdb lists only in-frame clones, some missing. This repertoire shows around 250,000 clones, 70% found once; its top ten account for 15%. This chain uses TRBV4-2 with TRBJ2-7, with 11 bases lining up with TRBD2. The receptor was isolated from a human donor with chronic lymphocytic leukemia. Sequences were derived from PBMCs, sampled after 24 months of ibrutinib treatment. This CDR3 is CASSQETLAGGVVEQYF. The CDR3 nucleotides are TGTGCCAGCAGCCAAGAGACGCTAGCGGGAGGTGTTGTCGAGCAGTACTTC.